Listed here are 28 T cell receptor beta chains from one sample, sequenced in a study of spatial heterogeneity in lung cancer. TCRdb passed the 5' RACE reads through MiXCR, listing each CDR3 protein once. The top ten hold about 29% of the sample, which has 2,000 to 3,000 distinct CDR3 sequences, about 4.4% seen once. Specified time point: sample taken at primary tumor resection. Whole RNA came from tumor, nontumor lung or frozen PBMC and was sequenced without being sorted. Sequences were derived from normal lung tissue next to the tumor, sampled at surgery. The receptors were sampled from a female donor with early-stage non-small cell lung cancer.

This clonotype was detected a few times. This beta chain is a stray sequence in a library constructed for alpha chains; its clone size is not meaningful. J is TRBJ2-5 and V is TRBV3-1; 10 nucleotides agree with TRBD2. The germline gives CDR1 LGHDT, CDR2 YNNKEL (reference sequence). The CDR3 runs to 17 residues. V shed 0 bases, J shed 5 bases, and the junction held 9 bases outside the gene matches. The CDR3: CASSQEGLAGAGETQYF. The DNA of the CDR3 is TGTGCCAGCAGCCAAGAAGGGCTAGCGGGGGCTGGGGAGACCCAGTACTTC.

In its sample, this clonotype ranks as medium-sized. This beta chain turned up in a library designed for alpha chains; as an off-target read, its abundance says little. The chain joins TRBV10-3 to TRBJ2-3; TRBD2 matches 12 bases. This CDR3 comprises 16 residues. CDR1 ENHRY and CDR2 SYGVKD come from the germline V gene. The V gene end was trimmed by 6 bases and the J gene end by 1 base; junction bases not matched to a gene: 5. As DNA, the CDR3 is TGTGCCATCAGCCCACGGACTAGCGGGGGCACAGATACGCAGTATTTT. Amino acid sequence: CAISPRTSGGTDTQYF.

As concerns this clonotype: One end of the junction fails to match germline, which may point to a read error. Little can be read into the size of this beta chain, an off-target read in a library designed for alpha chains. The rearrangement links TRBV10-2 to TRBJ1-5; possibly TRBD1 for D (5 bases). The CDR3 spans 16 residues. Germline values: CDR1 WSHSY, CDR2 SAAADI. As DNA, the CDR3 is TGCGCCAGCGGTGAGTCCCCAGGGAACAACAATCAGCCCCAGCATTTT. Amino acids: CASGESPGNNNQPQHF.

This clonotype has at least ten counts. Since it is a stray read in a library aimed at alpha chains, this beta chain has a size that is not meaningful. The V gene is TRBV6-5, the J gene TRBJ1-5, with D hard to call. Trimming pared 6 bases from V and 1 base from J, leaving 10 bases between. Germline loops: CDR1 MNHEY, CDR2 SVGAGI. This CDR3 region has 14 residues. The CDR3 DNA follows: TGTGCCAGCAGGCCCGGTGTCAGCAATCAGCCCCAGCATTTT. It specifies CASRPGVSNQPQHF.

By sample fraction, this clonotype is medium-sized (0.01 to 0.1%). Found in a library prepared for alpha chains, this beta chain is an off-target read, and its abundance has little meaning. V usage is TRBV14 and J usage is TRBJ2-3; D is perhaps TRBD1 (6 bases). Between the trimmed V and J ends, which lost 5 bases and 2 bases, there was a span of 8 bases. Germline V gene lookup returns CDR1 SGHDN and CDR2 FVKESK. The CDR3 spans 13 residues. The CDR3 DNA follows: TGTGCCAGCAGCAACAGGGTCACAGATACGCAGTATTTT. This encodes CASSNRVTDTQYF.

This clonotype rates as medium-sized. Within a library made for alpha chains, this beta chain is off target, and its count is uninformative. CDR3 nucleotide sequence: TGTGCTATGCGGGAGTTGGGAGATACGCAGTATTTT. This codes for CAMRELGDTQYF. The chain has TRBV5-4 and TRBJ2-3; TRBD2 matches at 7 bases. Germline V CDR1 and CDR2: SGHNT, YYREEE (reference sequence). The CDR3 covers 12 residues.

The table lists this clonotype with many counts. This beta chain is off target for a library built for alpha chains, so its abundance means little. The V and J genes are TRBV6-2 or TRBV6-3 and TRBJ2-3; no clear D. From germline, CDR1 is MNHEY and CDR2 SVGEGT. The CDR3 runs to 13 residues. Trimming left V 5 bases short and J 0 bases short, with 6 bases between. The CDR3: CASSLLSTDTQYF. CDR3 bases: TGTGCCAGCAGTCTACTTAGCACAGATACGCAGTATTTT.

Ten or more counts support this clonotype. In a library made to pick up alpha chains, this beta chain is a stray read with a size that means little. This chain links TRBV29-1 with TRBJ2-1; 12 bases are a match to TRBD2. The germline CDR1 and CDR2 sequences are SQVTM and ANQGSEA. The junction had 10 bases not matched to a gene; V was cut back by 5 bases and J by 8 bases. The CDR3 consists of 15 residues. CDR3 nucleotide sequence: TGCAGCGTTACAGCTAGCGGGAGGGCGCAAGATGAGCAGTTCTTC. Its translation: CSVTASGRAQDEQFF.

This clonotype qualifies as medium-sized. This beta chain appears as a stray read in a library generated for alpha chains; its size is not informative. The V call is TRBV6-6, the J call TRBJ1-5; 11 nucleotides align to TRBD1. CDR3 length: 16 amino acids. Trimming at V came to 7 bases and at J to 7 bases, leaving 12 bases not matched to a gene. The germline V gene has CDR1 MNHNY and CDR2 SVGAGI (reference sequence). CDR3 DNA sequence: TGTGCCAGCATCGACAGGGACAGGGGGATTGGACAGCCCCAGCATTTT. It yields the protein CASIDRDRGIGQPQHF.

This clonotype was seen repeatedly, ten times or more. For a library built for alpha chains, this beta chain is a stray read; little rests on its size. CDR3 bases: TGTGCCAGCAGGGCCGACAGGAACACTGAAGCTTTCTTT. This gives the protein CASRADRNTEAFF. The rearrangement uses TRBV2 and TRBJ1-1; D possibly corresponds to TRBD1 (5 bases). Germline V lookup: CDR1 SNHLY, CDR2 FYNNEI. Trimming took off 6 bases at V and 1 base at J, with 9 bases between the two ends. The CDR3 runs 13 residues. The entire variable domain, with the rest obtained from reference TRBV2 and TRBJ1-1, is as follows: EPEVTQTPSHQVTQMGQEVILRCVPISNHLYFYWYRQILGQKVEFLVSFYNNEISEKSEIFDDQFSVERPDGSNFTLKIRSTKLEDSAMYFCASRADRNTEAFFGQGTRLTVV.

This clonotype was seen ten or more times. Within a library made for alpha chains, this beta chain is off target, and its count is uninformative. V gene TRBV7-9 combines with J gene TRBJ1-5; the D gene is possibly TRBD1 (6 bases). Germline lookup yields CDR1 SEHNR and CDR2 FQNEAQ (reference sequence). Trimming left V 0 bases short and J 4 bases short, with 10 bases between. The CDR3 length is 15 residues. The CDR3 reads CASSLAGQGNQPQHF. The DNA of the CDR3 is TGTGCCAGCAGCTTAGCGGGCCAGGGGAATCAGCCCCAGCATTTT.

By proportion, this clonotype is medium-sized (0.01 to 0.1%). With the library built for alpha chains, this beta chain is off target and its frequency is not meaningful. The chain combines TRBV12-3 or TRBV12-4 with TRBJ1-3, with D unclear. Trimming stripped 8 bases from V and 4 bases from J, with 9 bases between. The CDR3 is made up of 12 amino acids. CDR3 residues: CASVGSGNTIYF. Written as DNA, the CDR3 is TGTGCCAGCGTTGGCTCGGGAAACACCATATATTTT.

This clonotype was counted only a few times. As an off-target read in a library built for alpha chains, this beta chain has a frequency of little significance. V and J are TRBV3-1 and TRBJ1-3; 8 bases map to TRBD1. CDR3 length equals 16 residues. Per the germline V gene, CDR1 is LGHDT and CDR2 is YNNKEL (reference sequence). With V trimmed by 4 bases and J by 4 bases, 9 bases remained unmatched. The CDR3 sequence: CASSRGIRGPGNTIYF. CDR3 coding DNA: TGTGCCAGCAGCCGCGGTATCAGGGGGCCCGGAAACACCATATATTTT.

This clonotype counts as medium-sized. This beta chain represents an off-target read in a library built for alpha chains; its size is of limited meaning. The chain joins TRBV6-1 to TRBJ2-7; TRBD1 agrees at 7 bases. From germline, CDR1 is MNHNS and CDR2 SASEGT. The CDR3 covers 12 residues. Trimming cost V 5 bases and J 4 bases; bases outside gene matches: 2. CDR3 in amino acids: CASSSRGYEQYF. The CDR3 DNA follows: TGTGCCAGCAGTTCCAGGGGGTACGAGCAGTACTTC.

This clonotype was picked up a small number of times. This beta chain is off target for a library built for alpha chains, so its abundance means little. The V gene is TRBV19, the J gene TRBJ1-5; a weak D match, TRBD1 (6 bases). Trimming removed 9 bases at V and 1 base at J, with 22 bases between. CDR1 and CDR2 (germline): LNHDA, SQIVND (reference sequence). This CDR3 contains 17 residues. The chain's CDR3 is CASEWGARGRSNQPQHF. The DNA for the CDR3 is TGTGCCAGCGAGTGGGGGGCCCGGGGCCGCAGCAATCAGCCCCAGCATTTT.

This clonotype was recorded at least ten times. Within a library made for alpha chains, this beta chain is off target, and its count is uninformative. The chain combines TRBV7-2 with TRBJ1-5, with 8 bases aligning to TRBD1. The V gene's germline CDR1 is SGHTA and CDR2 FQGNSA. V shed 1 base, J shed 4 bases, and the junction held 6 bases outside the gene matches. The CDR3 covers 16 residues. The CDR3 sequence is CASSLGQGMSNQPQHF. The CDR3 coding sequence is TGTGCCAGCAGCTTAGGACAGGGGATGAGTAATCAGCCCCAGCATTTT.

This clonotype occurred many times. As an off-target read in a library built for alpha chains, this beta chain has a frequency of little significance. The gene calls are TRBV20-1 and TRBJ1-1, with D tentatively TRBD1 (6 bases). Germline values: CDR1 DFQATT, CDR2 SNEGSKA (reference sequence). This CDR3 is built from 15 residues. Trimming cost V 1 base and J 0 bases, with 12 bases left between them. CDR3 in amino acids: CSARGWGAVNTEAFF. The CDR3 coding sequence is TGCAGTGCTAGAGGCTGGGGGGCGGTGAACACTGAAGCTTTCTTT.

This clonotype is medium-sized by share. For a library built for alpha chains, this beta chain is a stray read; little rests on its size. The chain links TRBV12-3 or TRBV12-4 to TRBJ2-7; 7 bases fit TRBD2. The length of the CDR3 is 13 residues. Trimming at V came to 6 bases and at J to 3 bases, leaving 5 bases not matched to a gene. Written as DNA, the CDR3 is TGTGCCAGCAGGGCTAGCGGAGACTACGAGCAGTACTTC. Amino acid sequence: CASRASGDYEQYF.

Sample share makes this clonotype medium-sized (0.01 to 0.1%). In a library made to pick up alpha chains, this beta chain is a stray read with a size that means little. This chain links TRBV28 with TRBJ2-7; 9 nucleotides align to TRBD2. Germline trimming cut 4 bases from V and 1 base from J; bases unmatched to any gene: 11. CDR1 and CDR2 from the germline V gene are MDHEN and SYDVKM. The CDR3 runs 17 residues. The CDR3 loop reads CASSSAAGGGKSYEQYF. The CDR3 nucleotides are TGTGCCAGCAGTTCCGCTGCGGGAGGGGGAAAGTCCTACGAGCAGTACTTC.

This clonotype was recorded many times. This beta chain is an unintended read in a library built for alpha chains; its size means little. This chain links TRBV7-2 with TRBJ2-1; D is unresolved. The CDR3 is 11 amino acids. Germline CDR1 and CDR2: SGHTA and FQGNSA. V was trimmed by 2 bases and J by 10 bases, leaving 6 bases between them. CDR3 DNA sequence: TGTGCCAGCAGCTTACTGAGGGAGCAGTTCTTC. Translation gives CASSLLREQFF.

This clonotype is deemed medium-sized. The library was prepared for alpha chains; this beta chain is a stray read, so its frequency means little. The V call is TRBV7-8, the J call TRBJ1-3; D gene ambiguous. The CDR3 extends over 15 amino acids. Germline values: CDR1 SGHVS, CDR2 FQNEAQ. The ends were cut back, 2 bases at V and 1 base at J, with 9 bases in the middle. CDR3 in amino acids: CASSLKGISGNTIYF. CDR3 DNA sequence: TGTGCCAGCAGCTTAAAGGGAATATCTGGAAACACCATATATTTT.

This clonotype has ten or more counts. Being off target in a library aimed at alpha chains, this beta chain has a size of little meaning. The CDR3 reads CASRRLTGGEAFF. The CDR3 nucleotides are TGTGCCAGCAGACGCCTCACAGGGGGCGAAGCTTTCTTT. This chain uses TRBV28 with TRBJ1-1; the match to TRBD1 covers 9 bases. Germline CDR1 MDHEN, CDR2 SYDVKM. This CDR3 contains 13 residues. V was clipped by 6 bases and J by 8 bases; unmatched bases: 7.

In this sample, this clonotype turned up many times. With the library built for alpha chains, this beta chain is off target and its frequency is not meaningful. The chain has TRBV12-3 or TRBV12-4 and TRBJ1-2; D perhaps matches TRBD1 (5 bases). V lost 5 bases to trimming and J lost 3 bases, with 7 bases between them. This CDR3 has 12 amino acids. DNA of the CDR3: TGTGCCAGCAGTCAGGGCTACTATGGCTACACCTTC. Translated, it gives CASSQGYYGYTF.

This clonotype is termed medium-sized. Within a library made for alpha chains, this beta chain is off target, and its count is uninformative. DNA of the CDR3: TGTGCCAGCAGTTACCCCCCCAGGAGAAATAATTCACCCCTCCACTTT. It yields the protein CASSYPPRRNNSPLHF. This chain links TRBV6-2 or TRBV6-3 with TRBJ1-6; D is ambiguous. V lost 2 bases and J lost 5, with 13 bases in between. The CDR3 runs 16 residues. Germline values: CDR1 MNHEY, CDR2 SVGEGT.

This clonotype is medium-sized by share. The size of this beta chain means little, since it is a stray read in a library made for alpha chains. The chain uses TRBV20-1 and TRBJ2-3; TRBD2 agrees at 9 bases. J gave up 4 bases and V 6 bases, and 8 bases lay outside the gene matches. The CDR3 sequence is 14 residues long. CDR1 DFQATT and CDR2 SNEGSKA come from the germline V gene (reference sequence). In nucleotides, the CDR3 is TGCAGTGCCCAAAGCGGGGGGCCGGCAGATACGCAGTATTTT. Amino acids: CSAQSGGPADTQYF.

This clonotype is medium-sized (0.01 to 0.1%) by share. As an off-target read in a library built for alpha chains, this beta chain has a frequency of little significance. The CDR3 sequence is CASSLSSADTGELFF. CDR3 DNA sequence: TGTGCCAGCAGCTTATCTAGCGCCGACACCGGGGAGCTGTTTTTT. The chain uses TRBV7-8 and TRBJ2-2, with a tentative D call TRBD2 (6 bases). Germline CDR1 is SGHVS and CDR2 is FQNEAQ. V was shortened by 2 bases and J by 3 bases, with 10 bases between the two germline ends. The CDR3 sequence is 15 residues long.

Many counts were recorded for this clonotype. This beta chain is a stray sequence in a library constructed for alpha chains; its clone size is not meaningful. The CDR3 loop reads CASSSGLAGGPGKETQYF. The CDR3 DNA reads as TGTGCCAGCAGCTCAGGACTAGCGGGGGGGCCCGGTAAAGAGACCCAGTACTTC. The chain employs TRBV7-2 and TRBJ2-5; 15 positions match TRBD2. V trimming: 4 bases; J trimming: 3 bases; junction bases outside the gene matches: 9. Per the germline V gene, CDR1 is SGHTA and CDR2 is FQGNSA. This CDR3 contains 18 residues. The complete variable domain, with remaining parts taken from reference TRBV7-2 and TRBJ2-5, reads GAGVSQSPSNKVTEKGKDVELRCDPISGHTALYWYRQSLGQGLEFLIYFQGNSAPDKSGLPSDRFSAERTGGSVSTLTIQRTQQEDSAVYLCASSSGLAGGPGKETQYFGPGTRLLVL.

Sample share makes this clonotype medium-sized. This beta chain is an off-target read within a library intended for alpha chains, so its frequency means little. This chain uses TRBV30 with TRBJ1-3, with D maybe TRBD1 (5 bases). Looked up from germline, CDR1 is GTSNPN and CDR2 is SVGIG (reference sequence). Trimming took 4 bases from V and 3 from J, leaving 7 bases between them. This CDR3 spans 12 amino acids. CDR3 amino acids: CAWKGLGNTIYF. CDR3 bases: TGTGCCTGGAAGGGGCTTGGAAACACCATATATTTT.